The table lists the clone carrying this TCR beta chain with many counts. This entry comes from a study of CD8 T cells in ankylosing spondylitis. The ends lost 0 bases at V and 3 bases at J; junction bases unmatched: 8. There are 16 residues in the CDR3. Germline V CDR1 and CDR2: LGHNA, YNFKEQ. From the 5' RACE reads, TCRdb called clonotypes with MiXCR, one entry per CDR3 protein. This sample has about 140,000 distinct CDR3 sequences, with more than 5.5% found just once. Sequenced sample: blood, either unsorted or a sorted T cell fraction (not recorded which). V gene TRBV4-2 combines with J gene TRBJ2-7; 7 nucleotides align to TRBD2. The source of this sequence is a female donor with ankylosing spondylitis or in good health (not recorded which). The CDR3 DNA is TGTGCCAGCAGCCAAGAGAGGGGCGGGGGAAACTACGAGCAGTACTTC. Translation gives CASSQERGGGNYEQYF.